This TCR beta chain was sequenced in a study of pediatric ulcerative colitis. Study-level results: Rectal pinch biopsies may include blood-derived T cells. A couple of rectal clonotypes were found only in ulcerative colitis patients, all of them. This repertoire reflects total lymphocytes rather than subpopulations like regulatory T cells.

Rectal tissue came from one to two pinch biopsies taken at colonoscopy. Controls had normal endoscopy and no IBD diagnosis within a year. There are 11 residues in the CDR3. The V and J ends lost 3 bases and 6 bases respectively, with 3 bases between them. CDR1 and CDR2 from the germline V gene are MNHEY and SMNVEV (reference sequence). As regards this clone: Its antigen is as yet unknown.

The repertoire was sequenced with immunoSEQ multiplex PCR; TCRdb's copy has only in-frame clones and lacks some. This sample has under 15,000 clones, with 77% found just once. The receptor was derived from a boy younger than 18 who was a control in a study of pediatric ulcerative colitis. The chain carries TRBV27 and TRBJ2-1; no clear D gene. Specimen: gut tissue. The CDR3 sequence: CASSLGNEQFF. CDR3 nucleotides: TGTGCCAGCAGTTTGGGCAATGAGCAGTTCTTC.